The source of this T cell receptor (beta chain) is a study of beta chain features in type 1 diabetes. The whole isolated RNA underwent reverse transcription, so sequencing captured expressed TCRB transcripts. Regulatory, naive and central memory T cell samples averaged around 3.5 million reads. Generated by immunoSEQ multiplex PCR, the TCRdb table keeps only in-frame clones and is missing some. The sample yields 200,000 to 300,000 clones, approximately 11% seen once. The V end lost 0 bases, the J end lost 0 bases, and 6 bases lay between the germline ends. The CDR3 spans 14 residues. Germline V gene sequence: CDR1 SGHRS, CDR2 YFSETQ. This clone was observed a handful of times. Its antigen is unidentified. General study findings and limits: A moderate, significant TCRB CDR3 shortening appeared in type 1 diabetes across four CD4+ subsets.

The sequence was obtained from a man aged 25 to 40 with type 1 diabetes. The specimen sequenced was naive CD4+ T cells from blood. The V and J genes are TRBV5-1 and TRBJ1-2; possibly TRBD1 for D (5 bases). The CDR3 nucleotides are TGCGCCAGCAGCTTGGGACAGTCTAACTATGGCTACACCTTC. Its protein product is CASSLGQSNYGYTF.